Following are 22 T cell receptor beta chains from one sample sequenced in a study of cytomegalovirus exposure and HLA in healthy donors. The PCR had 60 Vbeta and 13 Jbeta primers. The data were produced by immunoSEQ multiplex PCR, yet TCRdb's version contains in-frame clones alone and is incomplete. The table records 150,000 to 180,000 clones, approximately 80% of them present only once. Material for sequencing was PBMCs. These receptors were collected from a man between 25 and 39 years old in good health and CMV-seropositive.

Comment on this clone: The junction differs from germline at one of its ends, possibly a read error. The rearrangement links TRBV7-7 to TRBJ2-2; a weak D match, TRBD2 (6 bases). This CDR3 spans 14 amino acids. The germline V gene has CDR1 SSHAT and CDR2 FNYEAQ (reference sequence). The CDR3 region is CASSPSSGAGELFF. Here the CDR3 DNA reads TGTGCTAGCAGCCCCAGCTCGGGGGCCGGGGAGCTGTTTTTT.

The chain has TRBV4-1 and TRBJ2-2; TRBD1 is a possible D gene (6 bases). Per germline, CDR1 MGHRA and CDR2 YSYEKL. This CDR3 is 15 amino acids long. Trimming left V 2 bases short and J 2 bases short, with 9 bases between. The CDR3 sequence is CASSQQGSNTGELFF. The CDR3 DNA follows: TGCGCCAGCAGCCAACAGGGGAGCAACACCGGGGAGCTGTTTTTT.

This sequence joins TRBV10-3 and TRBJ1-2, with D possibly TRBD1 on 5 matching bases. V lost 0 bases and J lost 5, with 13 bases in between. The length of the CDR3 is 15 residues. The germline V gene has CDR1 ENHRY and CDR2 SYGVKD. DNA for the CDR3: TGTGCCATCAGTGAGTCGCGGGGGTCCGGGTATGGCTACACCTTC. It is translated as CAISESRGSGYGYTF.

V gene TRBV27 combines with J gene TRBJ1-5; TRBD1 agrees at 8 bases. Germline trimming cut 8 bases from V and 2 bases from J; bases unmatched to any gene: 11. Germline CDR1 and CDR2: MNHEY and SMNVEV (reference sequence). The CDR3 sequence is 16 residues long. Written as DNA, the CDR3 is TGTGCCAGCCCTTCCGGGACAGGACAGGGCAATCAGCCCCAGCATTTT. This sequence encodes CASPSGTGQGNQPQHF.

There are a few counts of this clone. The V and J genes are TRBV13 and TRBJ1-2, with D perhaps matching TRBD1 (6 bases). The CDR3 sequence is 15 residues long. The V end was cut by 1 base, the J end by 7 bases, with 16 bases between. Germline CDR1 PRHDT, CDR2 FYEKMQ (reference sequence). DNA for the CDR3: TGTGCCAGCAGCTTAGTACCCCGGACAGACGGTGGCTACACCTTC. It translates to CASSLVPRTDGGYTF.

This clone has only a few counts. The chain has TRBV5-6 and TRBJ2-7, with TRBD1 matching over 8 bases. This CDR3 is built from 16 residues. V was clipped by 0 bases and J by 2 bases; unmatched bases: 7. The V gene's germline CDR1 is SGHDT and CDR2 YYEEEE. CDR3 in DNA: TGTGCCAGCAGCTTGGGACAGGGGATACCGGCCTACGAGCAGTACTTC. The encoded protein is CASSLGQGIPAYEQYF.

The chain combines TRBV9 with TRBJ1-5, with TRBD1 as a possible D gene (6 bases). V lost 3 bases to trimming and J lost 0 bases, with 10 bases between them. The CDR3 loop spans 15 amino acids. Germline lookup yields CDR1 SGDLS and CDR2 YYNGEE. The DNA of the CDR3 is TGTGCCAGCAGCGCAGGGGACATTAGCAATCAGCCCCAGCATTTT. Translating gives CASSAGDISNQPQHF.

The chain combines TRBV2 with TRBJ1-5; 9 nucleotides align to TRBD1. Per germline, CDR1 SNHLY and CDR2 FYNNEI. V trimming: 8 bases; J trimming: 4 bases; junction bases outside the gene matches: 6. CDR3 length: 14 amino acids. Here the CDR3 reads CASHQGQGNQPQHF. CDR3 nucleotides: TGTGCCAGCCACCAGGGACAGGGAAATCAGCCCCAGCATTTT.

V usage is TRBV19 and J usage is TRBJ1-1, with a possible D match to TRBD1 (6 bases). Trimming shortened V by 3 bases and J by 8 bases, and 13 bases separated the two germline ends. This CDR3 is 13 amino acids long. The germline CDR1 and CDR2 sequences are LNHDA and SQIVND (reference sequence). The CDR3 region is CASSIFRGEEAFF. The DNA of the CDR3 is TGTGCCAGTAGTATCTTCAGGGGCGAGGAAGCTTTCTTT.

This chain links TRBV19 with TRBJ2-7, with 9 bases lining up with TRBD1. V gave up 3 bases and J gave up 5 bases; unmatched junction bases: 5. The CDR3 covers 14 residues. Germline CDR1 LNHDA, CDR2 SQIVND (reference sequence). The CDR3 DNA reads TGTGCCAGTAGTATCCGGGACAGGGCCAACGAGCAGTACTTC. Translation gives CASSIRDRANEQYF.

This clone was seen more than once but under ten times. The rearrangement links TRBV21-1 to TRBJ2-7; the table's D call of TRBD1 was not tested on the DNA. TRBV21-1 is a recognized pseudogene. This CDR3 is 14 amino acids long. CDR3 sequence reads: CASTGTGSSYEQYF. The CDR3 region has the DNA TGTGCCAGCACCGGGACAGGGAGCTCCTACGAGCAGTACTTC.

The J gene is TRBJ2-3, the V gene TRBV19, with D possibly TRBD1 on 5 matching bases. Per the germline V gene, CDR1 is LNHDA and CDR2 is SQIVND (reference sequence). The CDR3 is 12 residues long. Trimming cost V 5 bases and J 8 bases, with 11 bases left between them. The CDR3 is CASSATVGTQYF. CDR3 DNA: TGTGCCAGTAGTGCGACAGTTGGTACGCAGTATTTT.

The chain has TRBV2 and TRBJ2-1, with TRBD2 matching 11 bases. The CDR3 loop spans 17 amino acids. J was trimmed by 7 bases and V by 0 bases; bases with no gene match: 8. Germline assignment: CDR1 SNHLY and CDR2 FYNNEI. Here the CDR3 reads CASSEAASGRYVNEQFF. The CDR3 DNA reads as TGTGCCAGCAGTGAAGCTGCTAGCGGGAGGTATGTGAATGAGCAGTTCTTC.

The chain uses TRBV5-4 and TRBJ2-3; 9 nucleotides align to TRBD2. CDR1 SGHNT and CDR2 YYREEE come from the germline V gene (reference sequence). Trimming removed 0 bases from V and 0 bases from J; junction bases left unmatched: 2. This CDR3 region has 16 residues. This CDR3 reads CASSLGLAVSTDTQYF. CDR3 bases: TGTGCCAGCAGCTTGGGACTAGCGGTTAGCACAGATACGCAGTATTTT. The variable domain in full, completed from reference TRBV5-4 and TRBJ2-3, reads ETGVTQSPTHLIKTRGQQVTLRCSSQSGHNTVSWYQQALGQGPQFIFQYYREEENGRGNFPPRFSGLQFPNYSSELNVNALELDDSALYLCASSLGLAVSTDTQYFGPGTRLTVL.

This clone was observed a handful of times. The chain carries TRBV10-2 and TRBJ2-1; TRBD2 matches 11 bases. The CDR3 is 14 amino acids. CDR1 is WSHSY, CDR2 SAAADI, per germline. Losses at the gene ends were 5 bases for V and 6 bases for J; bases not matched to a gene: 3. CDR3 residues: CASSWGLAANEQFF. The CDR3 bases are TGCGCCAGCAGTTGGGGACTAGCGGCCAATGAGCAGTTCTTC.

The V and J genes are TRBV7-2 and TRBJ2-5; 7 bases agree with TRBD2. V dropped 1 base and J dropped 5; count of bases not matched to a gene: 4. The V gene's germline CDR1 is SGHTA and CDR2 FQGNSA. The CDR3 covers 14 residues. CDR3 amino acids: CASSLVVGGETQYF. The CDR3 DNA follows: TGTGCCAGCAGCTTAGTTGTGGGAGGGGAGACCCAGTACTTC.

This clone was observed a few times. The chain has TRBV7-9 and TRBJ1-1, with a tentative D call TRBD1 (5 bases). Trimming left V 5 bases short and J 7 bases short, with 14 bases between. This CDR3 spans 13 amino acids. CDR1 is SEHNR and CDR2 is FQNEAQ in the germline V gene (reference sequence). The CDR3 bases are TGTGCCAGCAGCGCGGGACGGTCCGATGAAGCTTTCTTT. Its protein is CASSAGRSDEAFF.

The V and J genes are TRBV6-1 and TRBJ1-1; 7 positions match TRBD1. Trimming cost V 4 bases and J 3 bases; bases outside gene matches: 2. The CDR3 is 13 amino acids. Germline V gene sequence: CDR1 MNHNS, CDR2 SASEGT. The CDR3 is CASSGQGYTEAFF. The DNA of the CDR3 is TGTGCCAGCAGTGGACAGGGCTACACTGAAGCTTTCTTT.

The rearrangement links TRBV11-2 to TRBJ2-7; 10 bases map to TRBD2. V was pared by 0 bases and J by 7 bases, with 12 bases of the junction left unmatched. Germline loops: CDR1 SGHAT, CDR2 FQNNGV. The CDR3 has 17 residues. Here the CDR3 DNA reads TGTGCCAGCAGCTTAGATCTGGCTAGCGGGAGATCGAGAGAGCAGTACTTC. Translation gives CASSLDLASGRSREQYF.

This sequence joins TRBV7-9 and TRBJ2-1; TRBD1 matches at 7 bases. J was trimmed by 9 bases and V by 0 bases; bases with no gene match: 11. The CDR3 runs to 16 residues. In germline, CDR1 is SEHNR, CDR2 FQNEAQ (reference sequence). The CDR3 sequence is CASSLASRDRVGEQFF. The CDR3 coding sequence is TGTGCCAGCAGCTTAGCGAGCCGAGACAGGGTGGGTGAGCAGTTCTTC.

The CDR3 coding sequence is TGTGCCAGCAGACCACTACTACAGGGCCCGGGGGAAAAACTGTTTTTT. Its translation is CASRPLLQGPGEKLFF. The rearrangement joins TRBV27 to TRBJ1-4; D perhaps matches TRBD1 (6 bases). Germline V gene data show CDR1 as MNHEY and CDR2 as SMNVEV (reference sequence). V lost 6 bases and J lost 8, with 22 bases in between. The CDR3 loop spans 16 amino acids.

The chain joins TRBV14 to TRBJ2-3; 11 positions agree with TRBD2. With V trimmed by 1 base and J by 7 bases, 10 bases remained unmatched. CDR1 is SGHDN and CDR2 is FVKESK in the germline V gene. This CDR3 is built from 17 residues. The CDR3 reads CASSQGRASGRPHTQYF. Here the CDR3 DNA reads TGTGCCAGCAGCCAAGGCCGCGCTAGCGGGAGGCCACATACGCAGTATTTT. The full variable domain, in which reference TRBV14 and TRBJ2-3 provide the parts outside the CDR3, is EAGVTQFPSHSVIEKGQTVTLRCDPISGHDNLYWYRRVMGKEIKFLLHFVKESKQDESGMPNNRFLAERTGGTYSTLKVQPAELEDSGVYFCASSQGRASGRPHTQYFGPGTRLTVL.